Described below is a single TCR beta chain sequence and its context. This clonotype came up a few times. There is no known antigen for this receptor. No qualities accompany the bases; no much larger clone lies one base away. These data are taken from a study of CD8 T cells in ankylosing spondylitis (dated by TCRdb to about 2017). Background on the whole study: The study set out to find disease-linked TCR variants by profiling T cell receptor beta repertoires in ankylosing spondylitis patients and healthy donors. The whole study cohort included about a hundred healthy donors and 25 ankylosing spondylitis patients. Peripheral blood was sampled, and synovial fluid was additionally collected from ankylosing spondylitis patients.

CDR1 and CDR2 (LNHDA, SQIVND) derive from the germline V gene (reference sequence). Germline trimming amounts to 10 bases on V and 4 bases on J, with 6 as the count of junction bases outside the gene matches. The CDR3 runs 13 residues from the cysteine to the phenylalanine. The read is trimmed to its CDR3 DNA, 39 bases read in frame from base 1. Overall results and qualifications from the work: Some TCR beta motif variants had previously been reported in synovial fluid and blood of reactive arthritis patients, which suggested common disease-initiation mechanisms. A CD8+ phenotype was shown by the disease-linked clones, which were found at relatively low frequencies in peripheral blood. According to the report, matched synovial fluid samples from ankylosing spondylitis patients were significantly enriched for the disease-linked clones. Blood from ankylosing spondylitis patients appeared to be characterized by a TCR beta motif made up of several highly homologous amino acid variants.

Sequencing was performed on an Illumina HiSeq 2500. TCR beta libraries were prepared by quantitative 5'-RACE with molecular barcodes. In the original analysis: A new computational method, built on a probabilistic model of VDJ rearrangement, was used to identify disease-linked TCR variants. Using fastp trimming at Q25 and MiXCR clonotype assembly, TCRdb reanalyzed the public sequencing data and kept in-frame beta chains. Each entry merges the rows of one CDR3 protein and shows their most common DNA and genes. The authors' filters were not applied to this entry. The sample profile shows under 450,000 distinct CDR3 sequences; approximately 17% of them were found once. The ten biggest clones cover around 0.92% of the sample.

The TCR was taken from a male donor with ankylosing spondylitis. Recombination connected TRBV19 to TRBJ2-3, with TRBD1 identical over 9 junction bases. Sequenced sample: blood, either unsorted or a sorted T cell fraction (not recorded which). CDR3 reads: CATSQGAPDTQYF. The bases are TGTGCCACTTCACAGGGGGCCCCAGATACGCAGTATTTT.